Listed below are T cell receptor beta chains from one sample, sequenced in a study of response to subunit inactivated influenza vaccine. TCRdb fed the RT-PCR reads into MiXCR, producing one record per CDR3 protein. The table shows about 780,000 distinct CDR3 sequences, with about a fifth occurring only once. This specimen consisted of PBMCs from blood, obtained about 5 days after vaccination. The receptors originated from a man aged 50 to 59 who received an inactivated influenza vaccine. Each CDR3 is given with its conserved first and last residue. The order of the fields is clone size, J gene, V gene, D gene, CDR3 DNA, CDR3 protein. D genes are given only for firm matches. Expanded clones are given a class, and other clones once, few, many or no size at all.

many,TRBJ2-7,TRBV12-3/TRBV12-4,NA,TGTGCCAGCAGTTGGTCCCCGGGATCCACCTACGAGCAGTACTTC,CASSWSPGSTYEQYF
NA,TRBJ1-4,TRBV12-3/TRBV12-4,TRBD1,TGTGCCAGCCGACGACAGGGAGGGAATGAAAAACTGTTTTTT,CASRRQGGNEKLFF
few,TRBJ1-1,TRBV20-1,NA,TGCAGTGCTACTAGGGAACAGACAAACACTGAAGCTTTCTTT,CSATREQTNTEAFF
NA,TRBJ1-1,TRBV20-1,NA,TGCAGTGCTAGAGCGGGACACCGGATGACTGAAGCTTTCTTT,CSARAGHRMTEAFF
few,TRBJ1-1,TRBV20-1,NA,TGCAGTGCTAGCAATGGAATGAACACTGAAGCTTTCTTT,CSASNGMNTEAFF
NA,TRBJ2-2,TRBV25-1,NA,TGTGCCAGCAGTGAAATTTACACAGCCGGCACCGGGGAGCTGTTTTTT,CASSEIYTAGTGELFF
NA,TRBJ2-1,TRBV20-1,TRBD1,TGCAGTGCTAGACGGACAGGGGACTACAATGAGCAGTTCTTC,CSARRTGDYNEQFF
few,TRBJ1-1,TRBV15,NA,TGTGCCACCAGCAGAGGAGGGAACACTGAAGCTTTCTTT,CATSRGGNTEAFF
NA,TRBJ2-1,TRBV11-1,TRBD2,TGTGCCAGCGCCCATAGTCAACTAGCGGGACAGAGCTCCTACAATGAGCAGTTCTTC,CASAHSQLAGQSSYNEQFF
few,TRBJ2-1,TRBV9,TRBD2,TGTGCCAGCAGCGTAACCTCACTAGCGGCCTCCTACAATGAGCAGTTCTTC,CASSVTSLAASYNEQFF
NA,TRBJ1-6,TRBV30,NA,TGTGCCTGGACCCCGGCAGGGGAACCCCTCCACTTT,CAWTPAGEPLHF
NA,TRBJ2-2,TRBV27,TRBD2,TGTGCCAGCAGTTTAGGGGGTCCGGGAGGTTACACCGGGGAGCTGTTTTTT,CASSLGGPGGYTGELFF
NA,TRBJ2-2,TRBV7-2,NA,TGTGCCAGCAGCTTAGCGCATTACATTAACACCGGGGAGCTGTTTTTT,CASSLAHYINTGELFF
few,TRBJ2-5,TRBV15,TRBD1,TGTGCCACCAGCGGGGGACAGCCTTTGGAGACCCAGTACTTC,CATSGGQPLETQYF
NA,TRBJ2-7,TRBV12-3/TRBV12-4,NA,TGTGCCAGCAGTCCGAGGACAGTTATTACCTACGAGCAGTACTTC,CASSPRTVITYEQYF
many,TRBJ2-7,TRBV12-3/TRBV12-4,TRBD1,TGTGCCAGCAGTTTAGGCACCGGGACAGCCTTCTCCTACGAGCAGTACTTC,CASSLGTGTAFSYEQYF
few,TRBJ2-2,TRBV19,NA,TGTGCCAGTAGTATAGTGACAGTTTCGGTCACCGGGGAGCTGTTTTTT,CASSIVTVSVTGELFF
few,TRBJ2-5,TRBV20-1,NA,TGCAGTGCTAGAGATCTTAGAGTAGGGGGTCTGGAGACCCAGTACTTC,CSARDLRVGGLETQYF
many,TRBJ2-7,TRBV10-3,NA,TGTGCCATCAGTGGTGTTTCGGGGCAGGTCCAGGAGTACGAGCAGTACTTC,CAISGVSGQVQEYEQYF
few,TRBJ1-1,TRBV10-3,NA,TGTGCCATCAGTGAGTCAGGGGGTGATGGGAACACTGAAGCTTTCTTT,CAISESGGDGNTEAFF
NA,TRBJ2-7,TRBV20-1,TRBD2,TGCAGTGCCATAGCGGGAGCGGTGTACGAGCAGTACTTC,CSAIAGAVYEQYF
NA,TRBJ2-4,TRBV29-1,NA,TGCAGCGTTGGGATAGCCAAAAACATTCAGTACTTC,CSVGIAKNIQYF
NA,TRBJ2-5,TRBV4-2,TRBD2,TGTGCCAGCAGCCCCCGGACTAGCGGGGGCCCTTACCAAGAGACCCAGTACTTC,CASSPRTSGGPYQETQYF
NA,TRBJ2-5,TRBV3-1,TRBD2,TGTGCCAGCAGCATTGGGACTAGGGGGTACCAAGAGACCCAGTACTTC,CASSIGTRGYQETQYF
few,TRBJ1-5,TRBV16,NA,TGTGCCAGCAGCCAATTTGGGCCCTTTAATCAGCCCCAGCATTTT,CASSQFGPFNQPQHF
few,TRBJ1-1,TRBV11-2,NA,TGTGCCAGCAGTCTACAGAATGAAGCTTTCTTT,CASSLQNEAFF
few,TRBJ2-7,TRBV20-1,NA,TGCAGTGCTAGCGTAGGGCTTTACGAGCAGTACTTC,CSASVGLYEQYF
few,TRBJ2-1,TRBV27,NA,TGTGCCAGCAGTTTTGGGAAAAACAATGAGCAGTTCTTC,CASSFGKNNEQFF
NA,TRBJ2-3,TRBV4-3,TRBD2,TGCGCCAGCAGCCAGATAGCGGGAGCGCGGCATACGCAGTATTTT,CASSQIAGARHTQYF
once,TRBJ2-7,TRBV9,NA,TGTGCCAGCAGCGTAGGGTCCTGGGTGGGCGAGCAGTACTTC,CASSVGSWVGEQYF
NA,TRBJ2-1,TRBV5-1,TRBD1,TGCGCCAGCAGCTTATCGGGACAGGGAAGGCGGCGGCTTTACAATGAGCAGTTCTTC,CASSLSGQGRRRLYNEQFF
few,TRBJ2-2,TRBV5-1,TRBD1,TGCGCCAGCAGCTTGAAGGGGGCCACCGGGGAGCTGTTTTTT,CASSLKGATGELFF
NA,TRBJ1-3,TRBV18,NA,TGTGCCAGTCGCGACGGGTTTGACGGAAACACCATATATTTT,CASRDGFDGNTIYF
many,TRBJ2-1,TRBV7-9,TRBD2,TGTGCCAGCAGCCCCGGGACTAGCGGGAGGGCCAGGCATGAGCAGTTCTTC,CASSPGTSGRARHEQFF
few,TRBJ2-3,TRBV7-6,TRBD2,TGTGCCAGCAGCCAACTAGCGGGGGGCGGTGATACGCAGTATTTT,CASSQLAGGGDTQYF
NA,TRBJ2-5,TRBV11-2,TRBD2,TGTGCCAGCAGCTTAAGGCTAGCGGGAGGGAGGGGAGAGACCCAGTACTTC,CASSLRLAGGRGETQYF
many,TRBJ1-4,TRBV5-5,TRBD1,TGTGCCAGCAGCTGGGGACAGCTTAATGAAAAACTGTTTTTT,CASSWGQLNEKLFF
few,TRBJ2-1,TRBV20-1,TRBD2,TGCAGTGCTATCAGCGGGAAGTCCTACAATGAGCAGTTCTTC,CSAISGKSYNEQFF
NA,TRBJ2-2,TRBV12-3/TRBV12-4,NA,TGTGCCAGCAGTTTTAGGGGTGAGAACACCGGGGAGCTGTTTTTT,CASSFRGENTGELFF
many,TRBJ2-7,TRBV29-1,TRBD2,TGCAGCGTTGTATTCCTAGCGGGGTCCTCCTACGAGCAGTACTTC,CSVVFLAGSSYEQYF
few,TRBJ2-2,TRBV6-1,TRBD1,TGTGCCAGCAAACCGGGACAGGGAATTACCGGGGAGCTGTTTTTT,CASKPGQGITGELFF
few,TRBJ2-2,TRBV3-1,TRBD1,TGTGCCAGCAGCCCAGGGGGCGGCGGGGAGCTGTTTTTT,CASSPGGGGELFF
NA,TRBJ2-3,TRBV2,TRBD2,TGTGCCAGCAGGGGAGGCGGGGGGGCTCAAGATACGCAGTATTTT,CASRGGGGAQDTQYF
few,TRBJ2-7,TRBV6-1,NA,TGTGCCAGCAACCTTGCTTTTATGGGGGACTACGAGCAGTACTTC,CASNLAFMGDYEQYF
many,TRBJ2-1,TRBV11-2,TRBD1,TGTGCCAGCAGCTTCGGGACAGGAGGGAATGAGCAGTTCTTC,CASSFGTGGNEQFF
NA,TRBJ2-1,TRBV6-1,NA,TGTGCCAGCAGGCAGACCTACACCATAGACAATGAGCAGTTCTTC,CASRQTYTIDNEQFF
few,TRBJ2-4,TRBV5-1,TRBD2,TGCGCCAGCAGCTTGGCGGAGGCGGGGAGGGACATTCAGTACTTC,CASSLAEAGRDIQYF